One and the same sample provided the 20 T cell receptor beta chains below, sequenced in a study of shared clonotypes between healthy human individuals. Clones were sequenced by immunoSEQ multiplex PCR, and TCRdb holds only the in-frame ones, with some missing. The data show some 2,000,000 clones, about 95% seen once. Input material: naive CD4+ T cells sorted from blood. Subset specified: CD45RA+ positively selected. These receptors were collected from a man between 18 and 35 years old in good health.

The CDR3 DNA reads TGCGCCAGCAGCACTGGGACAGGGGTGGAGACCCAGTACTTC. Translated: CASSTGTGVETQYF. The chain joins TRBV5-1 to TRBJ2-5; 10 bases fit TRBD1. The CDR3 spans 14 residues. From germline, CDR1 is SGHRS and CDR2 YFSETQ. The V and J ends lost 4 bases and 5 bases, in that order; junction bases with no gene match: 5.

The V gene is TRBV13, the J gene TRBJ2-7, with D tentatively TRBD1 (6 bases). This CDR3 has 14 residues. Trimming took 0 bases from V and 5 from J, leaving 11 bases between them. From germline, CDR1 is PRHDT and CDR2 FYEKMQ (reference sequence). CDR3 sequence: CASSLGDRTNEQYF. In nucleotides, the CDR3 is TGTGCCAGCAGCTTAGGGGACAGAACTAACGAGCAGTACTTC.

The J gene is TRBJ1-2, the V gene TRBV27, with no clear D. Trimming cost V 5 bases and J 8 bases, with 15 bases left between them. The CDR3 is 13 amino acids. Per the germline V gene, CDR1 is MNHEY and CDR2 is SMNVEV (reference sequence). The CDR3 spells CASSASGGKGYTF. The CDR3 coding sequence is TGTGCCAGCAGTGCGTCCGGAGGGAAGGGCTACACCTTC.

The chain has TRBV29-1 and TRBJ2-3; 9 bases are shared with TRBD2. The V and J ends lost 4 bases and 2 bases, in that order; junction bases with no gene match: 7. The CDR3 consists of 15 residues. Germline lookup yields CDR1 SQVTM and CDR2 ANQGSEA. CDR3: CSVGGRTSDTDTQYF. In DNA form, the CDR3 reads TGCAGCGTTGGTGGGCGGACTAGCGACACAGATACGCAGTATTTT.

V is TRBV5-6 and J is TRBJ2-1; TRBD2 agrees at 9 bases. This CDR3 spans 16 amino acids. With V trimmed by 1 base and J by 7 bases, 9 bases remained unmatched. Germline assignment: CDR1 SGHDT and CDR2 YYEEEE. Here the CDR3 DNA reads TGTGCCAGCAGCTTGCCGACTAGCGGTCTTGGGAATGAGCAGTTCTTC. It specifies CASSLPTSGLGNEQFF.

The rearrangement joins TRBV5-1 to TRBJ1-1, with 8 bases fitting TRBD1. Germline values: CDR1 SGHRS, CDR2 YFSETQ. V trimming: 0 bases; J trimming: 6 bases; junction bases outside the gene matches: 7. The CDR3 is 15 residues long. CDR3 in amino acids: CASSLGGTGGAEAFF. The CDR3 nucleotides read TGCGCCAGCAGCTTGGGCGGGACAGGCGGGGCTGAAGCTTTCTTT.

Points on this clone: The same CDR3 can be traced to other DNA sequences in this sample. V gene TRBV10-3 combines with J gene TRBJ1-2; D unresolved. The CDR3 has 11 residues. Trimming left V 3 bases short and J 6 bases short, with 5 bases between. In germline, CDR1 is ENHRY, CDR2 SYGVKD. The CDR3 coding sequence is TGTGCCATCAGTGATGGGGATGGCTACACCTTC. This translates into CAISDGDGYTF.

The chain uses TRBV6-5 and TRBJ1-1; a possible D gene is TRBD1 (6 bases). The CDR3 covers 15 residues. V was clipped by 7 bases and J by 2 bases, with 17 bases between them. Germline-derived CDR1 and CDR2 are MNHEY and SVGAGI. The chain's CDR3 is CASKRQGLRNTEAFF. The CDR3, as DNA: TGTGCCAGCAAGAGGCAGGGGCTAAGAAACACTGAAGCTTTCTTT.

This sequence joins TRBV4-2 and TRBJ1-5, with D hard to call. CDR3 length: 13 amino acids. Germline V gene sequence: CDR1 LGHNA, CDR2 YNFKEQ. V was pared by 0 bases and J by 7 bases, with 7 bases between. CDR3 nucleotides: TGTGCCAGCAGCCAAGATGGAGCACAGCCCCAGCATTTT. It specifies CASSQDGAQPQHF.

This clone was observed a few times. This chain uses TRBV18 with TRBJ2-5, with D possibly matching TRBD1 (5 bases). The DNA end lines up better with TRBJ2-7; the J call may be wrong. This CDR3 spans 15 amino acids. The V gene's germline CDR1 is KGHSH and CDR2 LQKENI. The CDR3 here is CASSPLQGPYYEQYF. CDR3 coding DNA: TGTGCCAGCTCACCACTTCAGGGTCCCTACTACGAGCAGTACTTC.

This clone was counted ten times or more. V is TRBV4-2 and J is TRBJ1-1, with D tentatively TRBD1 (5 bases). Germline V gene sequence: CDR1 LGHNA, CDR2 YNFKEQ. Trimming shortened V by 3 bases and J by 7 bases, and 15 bases separated the two germline ends. This CDR3 has 14 amino acids. CDR3 DNA: TGTGCCAGCAGCCATTGGTCAGGGCGGGTTGAAGCTTTCTTT. Amino acids: CASSHWSGRVEAFF.

This chain links TRBV5-1 with TRBJ2-7; TRBD2 matches at 7 bases. The CDR3 extends over 12 amino acids. Germline V gene sequence: CDR1 SGHRS, CDR2 YFSETQ. V dropped 2 bases and J dropped 4; count of bases not matched to a gene: 0. This CDR3 is CASSFSGYEQYF. Written as DNA, the CDR3 is TGCGCCAGCAGCTTTAGCGGGTACGAGCAGTACTTC.

The V and J genes are TRBV2 and TRBJ2-3, with D perhaps TRBD2 (5 bases). The CDR3 has 15 amino acids. The V gene's germline CDR1 is SNHLY and CDR2 FYNNEI. Trimming removed 6 bases from V and 0 bases from J, with 13 bases in between. CDR3 in DNA: TGTGCCAGCAGCCCGAGGGCCACAAGCACAGATACGCAGTATTTT. Translated, it gives CASSPRATSTDTQYF.

The rearrangement uses TRBV6-5 and TRBJ2-6; D unclear. The CDR3 has 16 residues. CDR1 and CDR2 from the germline V gene are MNHEY and SVGAGI. Trimming stripped 4 bases from V and 1 base from J, with 11 bases between. CDR3 in amino acids: CASSSAWSSGANVLTF. The CDR3 DNA is TGTGCCAGCAGTTCAGCTTGGTCGTCTGGGGCCAACGTCCTGACTTTC.

Note on this clone: The same CDR3 arises from other DNA sequences in this sample as well. The chain couples TRBV5-1 to TRBJ1-5; weak D call: TRBD1 (5 bases). V dropped 0 bases and J dropped 4 bases, with 8 bases sitting between them. Germline V gene lookup returns CDR1 SGHRS and CDR2 YFSETQ. CDR3 length: 14 amino acids. The CDR3 DNA sequence: TGCGCCAGCAGCTTGGGACAGTCTAATCAGCCCCAGCATTTT. Its protein is CASSLGQSNQPQHF.

The chain has TRBV9 and TRBJ2-7, with D possibly being TRBD1 or TRBD2 (5 bases each). The V and J ends lost 4 bases and 7 bases respectively, with 24 bases between them. CDR1 and CDR2 from the germline V gene are SGDLS and YYNGEE. The CDR3 has 16 amino acids. CDR3 region: CASSKGTNNRGREQYF. CDR3 nucleotide sequence: TGTGCCAGCAGCAAAGGGACGAACAATCGAGGGCGGGAGCAGTACTTC. The full variable domain, in which reference TRBV9 and TRBJ2-7 provide the parts outside the CDR3, is DSGVTQTPKHLITATGQRVTLRCSPRSGDLSVYWYQQSLDQGLQFLIQYYNGEERAKGNILERFSAQQFPDLHSELNLSSLELGDSALYFCASSKGTNNRGREQYFGPGTRLTVT.

The chain is built from TRBV6-5 and TRBJ2-7; a weak D match, TRBD2 (6 bases). Germline loops: CDR1 MNHEY, CDR2 SVGAGI. This CDR3 is 14 amino acids long. The germline V and J ends were trimmed by 7 bases and 2 bases, with 15 bases remaining between them. CDR3 sequence (DNA): TGTGCCAGCACTAAAGCGGGTCCTCCCTACGAGCAGTACTTC. Residues: CASTKAGPPYEQYF.

To note about this clone: One junction end disagrees with the germline gene, perhaps due to a read error. Additional DNA sequences in this sample encode the identical CDR3. The J gene is TRBJ2-1, the V gene TRBV7-7; 13 nucleotides line up with TRBD2. CDR1 is SSHAT and CDR2 is FNYEAQ in the germline V gene (reference sequence). CDR3 length: 15 residues. CDR3 in amino acids: CASSLGLAGYNEQFF. DNA for the CDR3: TGTGCTAGCAGCTTGGGACTAGCGGGGTACAATGAGCAGTTCTTC.

This clone was recorded only once. This chain links TRBV29-1 with TRBJ2-2; 9 bases agree with TRBD2. The V gene end was trimmed by 0 bases and the J gene end by 9 bases; junction bases not matched to a gene: 20. Germline CDR1 is SQVTM and CDR2 is ANQGSEA. This CDR3 region has 19 residues. CDR3 sequence (DNA): TGCAGCGTTGAAGAGGGGGTAGCGGGAGTTTTTAGGGGTGGACGGGAGCTGTTTTTT. Translation: CSVEEGVAGVFRGGRELFF.

The chain carries TRBV28 and TRBJ1-6; TRBD1 matches 8 bases. V dropped 6 bases and J dropped 9; count of bases not matched to a gene: 13. The CDR3 length is 16 residues. The germline CDR1 and CDR2 sequences are MDHEN and SYDVKM. The CDR3 region is CASRPGQGTVTSPLHF. The CDR3 DNA sequence: TGTGCCAGCAGACCTGGACAGGGTACGGTTACTTCACCCCTCCACTTT.